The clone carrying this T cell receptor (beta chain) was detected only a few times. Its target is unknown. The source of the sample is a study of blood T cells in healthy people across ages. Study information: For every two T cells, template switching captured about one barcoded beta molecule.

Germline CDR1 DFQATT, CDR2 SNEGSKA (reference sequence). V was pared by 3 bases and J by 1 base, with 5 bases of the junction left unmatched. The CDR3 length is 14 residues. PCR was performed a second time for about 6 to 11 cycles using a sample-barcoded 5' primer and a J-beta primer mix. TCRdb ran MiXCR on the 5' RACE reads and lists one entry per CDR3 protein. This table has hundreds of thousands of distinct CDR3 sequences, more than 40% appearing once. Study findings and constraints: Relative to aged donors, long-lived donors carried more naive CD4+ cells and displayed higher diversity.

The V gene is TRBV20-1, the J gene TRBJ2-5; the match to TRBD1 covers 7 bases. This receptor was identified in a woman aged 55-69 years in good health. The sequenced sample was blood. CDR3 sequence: CSARTGQSQETQYF. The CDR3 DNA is TGCAGTGCTAGGACGGGACAGAGCCAAGAGACCCAGTACTTC.